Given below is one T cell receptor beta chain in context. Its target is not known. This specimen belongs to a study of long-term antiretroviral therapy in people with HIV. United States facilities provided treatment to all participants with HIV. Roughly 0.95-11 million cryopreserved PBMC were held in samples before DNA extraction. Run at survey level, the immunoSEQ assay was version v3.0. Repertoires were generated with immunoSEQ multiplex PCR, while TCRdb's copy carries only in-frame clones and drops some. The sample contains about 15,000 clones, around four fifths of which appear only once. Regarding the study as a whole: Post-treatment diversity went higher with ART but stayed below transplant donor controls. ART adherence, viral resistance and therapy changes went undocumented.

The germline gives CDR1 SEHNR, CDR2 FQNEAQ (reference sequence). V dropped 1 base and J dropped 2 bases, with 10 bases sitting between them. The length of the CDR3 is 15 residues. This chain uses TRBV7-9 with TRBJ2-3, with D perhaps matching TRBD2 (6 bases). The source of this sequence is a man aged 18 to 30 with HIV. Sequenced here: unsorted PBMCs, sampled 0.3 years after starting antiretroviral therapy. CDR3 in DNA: TGTGCCAGCAGCTTAGGGGACTTTTACACAGATACGCAGTATTTT. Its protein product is CASSLGDFYTDTQYF. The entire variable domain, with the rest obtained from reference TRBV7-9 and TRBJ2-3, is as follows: DTGVSQNPRHKITKRGQNVTFRCDPISEHNRLYWYRQTLGQGPEFLTYFQNEAQLEKSRLLSDRFSAERPKGSFSTLEIQRTEQGDSAMYLCASSLGDFYTDTQYFGPGTRLTVL.